This T cell receptor (beta chain) is from a study of identical twins. Each donor was a healthy Caucasian. Trimming cost V 4 bases and J 11 bases; bases outside gene matches: 14. Germline-derived CDR1 and CDR2 are SGHTA and FQGNSA. This CDR3 region has 16 residues. On this clonotype itself: The antigen is unknown.

Using its own MiXCR run on the 5' RACE reads, TCRdb lists one record per CDR3 protein. Of around 1.7 million distinct CDR3 sequences listed, roughly 35% are singletons. General study points: Models underestimated TCR alpha sharing (out-of-frame) in monozygotic twins. Twin pairs' shared out-of-frame alpha sequences were enriched in low generation probability.

The chain carries TRBV7-2 and TRBJ2-5, with 12 bases that match TRBD2. Sequencing input: cord blood. This TCR was recovered from a newborn girl in good health. The chain's CDR3 is CASSSAAWTSGMGQYF. As DNA, the CDR3 is TGTGCCAGCAGCTCAGCGGCCTGGACTAGCGGGATGGGGCAGTACTTC.